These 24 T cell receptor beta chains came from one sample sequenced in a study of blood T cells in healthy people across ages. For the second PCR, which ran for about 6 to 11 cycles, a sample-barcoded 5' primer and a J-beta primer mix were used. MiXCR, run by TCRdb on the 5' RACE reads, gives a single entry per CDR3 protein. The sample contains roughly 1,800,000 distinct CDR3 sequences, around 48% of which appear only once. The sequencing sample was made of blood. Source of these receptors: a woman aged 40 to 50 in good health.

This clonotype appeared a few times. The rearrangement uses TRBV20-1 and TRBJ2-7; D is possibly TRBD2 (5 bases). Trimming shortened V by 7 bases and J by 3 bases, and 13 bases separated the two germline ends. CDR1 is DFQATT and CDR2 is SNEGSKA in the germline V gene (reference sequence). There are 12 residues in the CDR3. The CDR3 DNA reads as TGCAGTGGGGGTGGGAGTTTCTACGAGCAGTACTTC. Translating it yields CSGGGSFYEQYF.

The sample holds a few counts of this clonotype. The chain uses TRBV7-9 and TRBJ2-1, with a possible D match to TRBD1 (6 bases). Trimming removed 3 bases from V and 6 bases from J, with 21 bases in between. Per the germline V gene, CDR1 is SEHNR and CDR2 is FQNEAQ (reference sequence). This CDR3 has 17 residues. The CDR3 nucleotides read TGTGCCAGCAGCTTCCCCCTACTACCCTCGACAGGCAATGAGCAGTTCTTC. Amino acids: CASSFPLLPSTGNEQFF.

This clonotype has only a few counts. The CDR3 DNA reads TGCAGCGTTGCTTACTCGATAGGCGCTGGGCAGCCCCAGCATTTT. The encoded protein is CSVAYSIGAGQPQHF. V is TRBV29-1 and J is TRBJ1-5; D is uncertain. Per germline, CDR1 SQVTM and CDR2 ANQGSEA. V was shortened by 4 bases and J by 7 bases, with 20 bases between the two germline ends. The CDR3 length is 15 residues.

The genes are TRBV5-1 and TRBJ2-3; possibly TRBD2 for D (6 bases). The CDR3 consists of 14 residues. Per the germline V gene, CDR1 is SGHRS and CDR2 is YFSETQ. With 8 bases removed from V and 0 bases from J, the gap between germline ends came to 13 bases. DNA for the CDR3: TGCGCCAGTAAGGACGGGAGAAGCACAGATACGCAGTATTTT. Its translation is CASKDGRSTDTQYF. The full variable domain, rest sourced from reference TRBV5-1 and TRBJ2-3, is KAGVTQTPRYLIKTRGQQVTLSCSPISGHRSVSWYQQTPGQGLQFLFEYFSETQRNKGNFPGRFSGRQFSNSRSEMNVSTLELGDSALYLCASKDGRSTDTQYFGPGTRLTVL.

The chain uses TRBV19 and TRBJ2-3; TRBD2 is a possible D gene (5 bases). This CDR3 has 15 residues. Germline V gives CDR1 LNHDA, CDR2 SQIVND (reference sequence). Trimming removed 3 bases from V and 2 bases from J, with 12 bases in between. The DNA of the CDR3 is TGTGCCAGTAGTATGACTATCGGACTCACAGATACGCAGTATTTT. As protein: CASSMTIGLTDTQYF.

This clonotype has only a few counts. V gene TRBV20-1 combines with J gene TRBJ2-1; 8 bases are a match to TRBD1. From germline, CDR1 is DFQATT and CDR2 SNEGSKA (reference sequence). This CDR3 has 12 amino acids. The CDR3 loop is CRLQGAYNEQFF. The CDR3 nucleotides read TGCAGACTACAGGGGGCCTACAATGAGCAGTTCTTC.

DNA for the CDR3: TGCAGCGTTGACCCTGACAGGGAGTACTATGGCTACACCTTC. Protein product: CSVDPDREYYGYTF. The rearrangement uses TRBV29-1 and TRBJ1-2; TRBD1 agrees at 7 bases. The length of the CDR3 is 14 residues. V trimming: 3 bases; J trimming: 3 bases; junction bases outside the gene matches: 7. From germline, CDR1 is SQVTM and CDR2 ANQGSEA.

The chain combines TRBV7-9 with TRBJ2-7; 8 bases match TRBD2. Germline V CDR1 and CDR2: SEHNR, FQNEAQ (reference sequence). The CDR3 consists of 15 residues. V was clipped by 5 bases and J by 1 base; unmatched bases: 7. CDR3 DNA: TGTGCCAGCAGCGGACCCGGGACTAGTTCCTACGAGCAGTACTTC. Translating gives CASSGPGTSSYEQYF.

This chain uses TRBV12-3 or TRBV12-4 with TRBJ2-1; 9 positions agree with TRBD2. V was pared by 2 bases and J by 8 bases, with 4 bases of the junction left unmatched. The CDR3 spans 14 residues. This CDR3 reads CASSLLAGDDEQFF. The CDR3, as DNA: TGTGCCAGCAGTTTATTAGCGGGGGACGATGAGCAGTTCTTC.

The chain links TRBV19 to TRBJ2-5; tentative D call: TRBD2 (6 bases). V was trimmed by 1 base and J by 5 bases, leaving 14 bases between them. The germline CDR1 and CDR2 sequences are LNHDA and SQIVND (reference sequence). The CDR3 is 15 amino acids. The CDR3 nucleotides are TGTGCCAGTAGTATAGCTGAGAGACTAGGGGAGACCCAGTACTTC. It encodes CASSIAERLGETQYF.

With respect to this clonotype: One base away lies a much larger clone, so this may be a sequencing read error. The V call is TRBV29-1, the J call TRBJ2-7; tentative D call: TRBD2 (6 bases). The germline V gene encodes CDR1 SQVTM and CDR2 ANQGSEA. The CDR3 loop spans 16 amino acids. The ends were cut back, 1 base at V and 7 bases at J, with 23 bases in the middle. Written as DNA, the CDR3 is TGCAGCGTTGAAGCGCCGACACCGCAGGACTACAATGAGCAGTACTTC. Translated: CSVEAPTPQDYNEQYF.

For the CDR3, the DNA is TGTGCCAGCAGTGACTGGACTAGCGGGGGTCGGGAGACCCAGTACTTC. Translation: CASSDWTSGGRETQYF. V gene TRBV6-5 combines with J gene TRBJ2-5; 13 nucleotides agree with TRBD2. The V gene's germline CDR1 is MNHEY and CDR2 SVGAGI. With V trimmed by 5 bases and J by 5 bases, 8 bases remained unmatched. This CDR3 is 16 amino acids long.

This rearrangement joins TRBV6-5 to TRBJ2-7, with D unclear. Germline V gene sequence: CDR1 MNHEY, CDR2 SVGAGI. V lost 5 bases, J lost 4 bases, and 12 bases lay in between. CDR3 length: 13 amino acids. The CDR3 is CASSDLSGYEQYF. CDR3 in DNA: TGTGCCAGCAGTGACTTGTCGGGTTACGAGCAGTACTTC.

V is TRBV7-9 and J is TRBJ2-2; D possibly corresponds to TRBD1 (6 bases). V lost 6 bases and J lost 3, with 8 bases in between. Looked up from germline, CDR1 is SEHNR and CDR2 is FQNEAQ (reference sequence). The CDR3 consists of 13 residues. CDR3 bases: TGTGCCAGCAGTGGGACACACACCGGGGAGCTGTTTTTT. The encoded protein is CASSGTHTGELFF.

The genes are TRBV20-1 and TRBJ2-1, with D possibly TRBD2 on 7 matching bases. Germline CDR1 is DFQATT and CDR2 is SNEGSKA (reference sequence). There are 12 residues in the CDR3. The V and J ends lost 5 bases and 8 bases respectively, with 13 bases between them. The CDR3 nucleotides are TGCAGTGCTCCTGGGGGGGCCTATGAGCAGTTCTTC. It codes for CSAPGGAYEQFF.

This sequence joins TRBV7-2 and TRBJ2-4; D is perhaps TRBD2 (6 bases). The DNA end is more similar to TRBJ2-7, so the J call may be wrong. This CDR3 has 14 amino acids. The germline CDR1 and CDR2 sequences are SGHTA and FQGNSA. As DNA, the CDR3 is TGTGCCAGCAGCTTAGAACTAGCAGCCTGCGAGCAGTACTTC. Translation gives CASSLELAACEQYF.

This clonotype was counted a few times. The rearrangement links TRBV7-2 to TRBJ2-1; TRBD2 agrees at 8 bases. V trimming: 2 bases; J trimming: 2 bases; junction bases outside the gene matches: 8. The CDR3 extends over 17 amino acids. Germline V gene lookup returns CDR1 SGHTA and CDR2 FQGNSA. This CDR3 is CASSLPREGDPYNEQFF. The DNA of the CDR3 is TGTGCCAGCAGCTTACCCCGGGAGGGGGACCCCTACAATGAGCAGTTCTTC.

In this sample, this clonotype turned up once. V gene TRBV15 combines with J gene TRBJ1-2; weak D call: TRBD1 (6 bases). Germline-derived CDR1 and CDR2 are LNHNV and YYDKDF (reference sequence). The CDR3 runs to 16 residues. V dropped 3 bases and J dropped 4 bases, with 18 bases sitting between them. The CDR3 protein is CATSRRTTGYSYGYTF. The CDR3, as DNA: TGTGCCACCAGCAGGCGAACAACAGGGTACTCCTATGGCTACACCTTC.

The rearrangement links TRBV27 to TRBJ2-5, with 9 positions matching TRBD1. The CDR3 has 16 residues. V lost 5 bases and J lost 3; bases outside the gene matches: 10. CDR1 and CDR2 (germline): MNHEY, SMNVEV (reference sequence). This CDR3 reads CASSARQGVPKETQYF. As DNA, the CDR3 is TGTGCCAGCAGTGCCCGACAGGGGGTCCCCAAAGAGACCCAGTACTTC.

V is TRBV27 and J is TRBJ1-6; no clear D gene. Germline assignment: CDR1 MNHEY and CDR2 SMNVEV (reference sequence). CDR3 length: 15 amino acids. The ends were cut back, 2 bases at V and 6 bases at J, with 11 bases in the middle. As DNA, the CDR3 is TGTGCCAGCAGTTTAGCTCCGGGTTCTAATTCACCCCTCCACTTT. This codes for CASSLAPGSNSPLHF.

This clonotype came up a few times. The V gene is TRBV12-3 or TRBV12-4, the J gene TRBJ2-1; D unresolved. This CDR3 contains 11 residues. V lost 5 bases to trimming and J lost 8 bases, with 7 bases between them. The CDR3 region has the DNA TGTGCCAGCAGTCCGACCTATGAGCAGTTCTTC. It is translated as CASSPTYEQFF.

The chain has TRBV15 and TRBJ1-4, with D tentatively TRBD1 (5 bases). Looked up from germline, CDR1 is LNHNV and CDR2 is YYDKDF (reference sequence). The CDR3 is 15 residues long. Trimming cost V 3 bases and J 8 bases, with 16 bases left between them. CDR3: CATSSGRVTREKLFF. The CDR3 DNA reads TGTGCCACCAGCAGTGGCAGGGTGACCCGGGAAAAACTGTTTTTT. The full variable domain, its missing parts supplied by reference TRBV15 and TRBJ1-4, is DAMVIQNPRYQVTQFGKPVTLSCSQTLNHNVMYWYQQKSSQAPKLLFHYYDKDFNNEADTPDNFQSRRPNTSFCFLDIRSPGLGDTAMYLCATSSGRVTREKLFFGSGTQLSVL.

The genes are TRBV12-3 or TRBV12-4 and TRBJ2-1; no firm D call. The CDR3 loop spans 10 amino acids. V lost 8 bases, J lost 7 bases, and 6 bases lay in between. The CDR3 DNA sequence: TGTGCCAGCCAGCGAAATGAGCAGTTCTTC. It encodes CASQRNEQFF.

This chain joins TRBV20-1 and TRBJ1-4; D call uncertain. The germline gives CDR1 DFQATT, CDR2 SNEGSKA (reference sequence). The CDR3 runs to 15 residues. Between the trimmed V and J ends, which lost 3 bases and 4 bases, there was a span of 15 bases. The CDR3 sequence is CSARDSGWGNEKLFF. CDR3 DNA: TGCAGTGCTAGGGACTCTGGCTGGGGTAATGAAAAACTGTTTTTT.